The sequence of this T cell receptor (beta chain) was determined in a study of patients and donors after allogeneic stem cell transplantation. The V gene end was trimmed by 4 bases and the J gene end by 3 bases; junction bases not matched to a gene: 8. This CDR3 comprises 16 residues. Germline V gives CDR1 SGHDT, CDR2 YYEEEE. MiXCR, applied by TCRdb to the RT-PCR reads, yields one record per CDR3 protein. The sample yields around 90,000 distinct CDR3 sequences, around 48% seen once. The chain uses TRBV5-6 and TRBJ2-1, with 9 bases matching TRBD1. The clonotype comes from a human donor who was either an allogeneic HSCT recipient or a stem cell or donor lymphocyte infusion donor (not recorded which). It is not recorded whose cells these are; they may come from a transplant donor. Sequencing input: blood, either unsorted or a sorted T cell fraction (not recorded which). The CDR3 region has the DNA TGTGCCAGCAGCCACAAACAGGGGGCCATCTACAATGAGCAGTTCTTC. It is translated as CASSHKQGAIYNEQFF.